These 12 T cell receptor beta chains originate from one sample sequenced in a study of cytomegalovirus exposure and HLA in healthy donors. Measured with immunoSEQ multiplex PCR; TCRdb has only the in-frame clones, and not every one. The sample gives over 150,000 clones, roughly 85% of which show up once; approximately 15% is in the top ten. Sequencing was carried out using PBMCs. The origin of the receptors is a man aged 18 to 30 in good health and CMV-seropositive.

As for this clone: At the DNA level, this CDR3 is encoded by other sequences in the same sample as well. The chain joins TRBV27 to TRBJ2-7, with 9 bases aligning to TRBD1. Unmatched junction bases numbered 4, after V lost 3 bases and J lost 1 base. The CDR3 is 15 amino acids. Germline CDR1 and CDR2: MNHEY and SMNVEV (reference sequence). The CDR3 reads CASSFKGQGSYEQYF. The CDR3 DNA follows: TGTGCCAGCAGTTTTAAGGGACAGGGATCCTACGAGCAGTACTTC.

The chain couples TRBV30 to TRBJ2-7; 15 bases align to TRBD2. This CDR3 region has 17 residues. CDR1 and CDR2 from the germline V gene are GTSNPN and SVGIG (reference sequence). The V and J ends lost 5 bases and 6 bases, in that order; junction bases with no gene match: 14. In nucleotides, the CDR3 is TGTGCCTGGGAATCTGGACTAGCGGGAGGGCCCCTGGGCGAGCAGTACTTC. It specifies CAWESGLAGGPLGEQYF.

This chain uses TRBV18 with TRBJ1-1; possibly TRBD1 for D (6 bases). The germline CDR1 and CDR2 sequences are KGHSH and LQKENI. CDR3 length: 14 amino acids. V was trimmed by 3 bases and J by 1 base, leaving 9 bases between them. This CDR3 is CASSPGTSNTEAFF. CDR3 sequence (DNA): TGTGCCAGCTCACCTGGGACATCGAACACTGAAGCTTTCTTT.

J is TRBJ2-1 and V is TRBV28; weak D call: TRBD2 (5 bases). The V end lost 3 bases, the J end lost 4 bases, and 13 bases lay between the germline ends. The germline V gene has CDR1 MDHEN and CDR2 SYDVKM. The CDR3 has 15 amino acids. The CDR3 DNA reads as TGTGCCAGCAGTTTGTCCGGGATCCTTTACAATGAGCAGTTCTTC. Its translation: CASSLSGILYNEQFF.

CDR3 sequence reads: CATSRDVQYF. The CDR3 DNA is TGTGCCACCAGCAGAGATGTACAGTACTTC. The rearrangement joins TRBV15 to TRBJ2-7; D is unresolved. Germline V gene lookup returns CDR1 LNHNV and CDR2 YYDKDF (reference sequence). CDR3 size: 10 residues. V dropped 0 bases and J dropped 10 bases, with 4 bases sitting between them.

The DNA of the CDR3 is TGCGCCAGCAGCCTAGAGGGCGCCTACGAGCAGTACTTC. Translated, it gives CASSLEGAYEQYF. The chain employs TRBV4-1 and TRBJ2-7; D possibly corresponds to TRBD2 (5 bases). Germline V gene sequence: CDR1 MGHRA, CDR2 YSYEKL. The CDR3 length is 13 residues. V lost 4 bases and J lost 2, with 9 bases in between.

This clone was observed a few times. V gene TRBV28 combines with J gene TRBJ1-5, with D maybe TRBD1 (5 bases). Trimming left V 3 bases short and J 4 bases short, with 10 bases between. Germline CDR1 is MDHEN and CDR2 is SYDVKM. The CDR3 has 14 residues. CDR3 sequence reads: CASSLTSGNQPQHF. The CDR3 DNA is TGTGCCAGCAGTTTGACCTCAGGGAATCAGCCCCAGCATTTT.

This chain joins TRBV13 and TRBJ1-3; 9 positions match TRBD1. The germline gives CDR1 PRHDT, CDR2 FYEKMQ (reference sequence). V lost 5 bases to trimming and J lost 3 bases; unmatched junction nucleotides: 5. The CDR3 contains 15 residues. In nucleotides, the CDR3 is TGTGCCAGCAGCCCGGGACAGGGACGTGGAAACACCATATATTTT. Protein sequence: CASSPGQGRGNTIYF.

This chain joins TRBV30 and TRBJ2-6; D not resolved. Per the germline V gene, CDR1 is GTSNPN and CDR2 is SVGIG (reference sequence). The CDR3 has 14 residues. Trimming left V 5 bases short and J 4 bases short, with 12 bases between. The CDR3 nucleotides read TGTGCCTGGGACCCCCTAGGCGGGGCCAACGTCCTGACTTTC. Protein product: CAWDPLGGANVLTF.

The chain employs TRBV5-1 and TRBJ2-1; tentative D call: TRBD2 (5 bases). Germline CDR1 reads SGHRS; CDR2 reads YFSETQ. The CDR3 totals 15 residues. V dropped 2 bases and J dropped 5 bases, with 14 bases sitting between them. The CDR3 DNA is TGCGCCAGCAGCTTAATGGTACTCGGGGACAATGAGCAGTTCTTC. This translates into CASSLMVLGDNEQFF.

This sequence joins TRBV5-1 and TRBJ2-7; 10 nucleotides match TRBD2. Germline loops: CDR1 SGHRS, CDR2 YFSETQ. The CDR3 has 17 amino acids. V lost 1 base, J lost 7 bases, and 14 bases stayed unmatched. The CDR3 DNA is TGCGCCAGCAGCTTGCTTGGGGCAGCGGGAGGGCCCGGGGAGCAGTACTTC. Amino acid sequence: CASSLLGAAGGPGEQYF.

V gene TRBV4-1 combines with J gene TRBJ1-1; D might be TRBD1 (6 bases). This CDR3 region has 16 residues. The V end was cut by 0 bases, the J end by 0 bases, with 11 bases between. From germline, CDR1 is MGHRA and CDR2 YSYEKL. The CDR3 DNA reads as TGCGCCAGCAGCCAAGATAACAGGGACCTGAACACTGAAGCTTTCTTT. Translating it yields CASSQDNRDLNTEAFF.